Following are 2 T cell receptor beta chains from one sample sequenced in a study of CD8 T cells in ankylosing spondylitis. Study results and caveats: Several highly homologous variants made up a TCR beta motif, and this motif appeared characteristic of ankylosing spondylitis blood.

These TCRs' antigens remain unknown. TCRdb re-derived calls from the 5' RACE reads in MiXCR, one entry per CDR3 protein. The sample yields roughly 490,000 distinct CDR3 sequences, approximately 5% seen once. The sample was blood, either unsorted or a sorted T cell fraction (not recorded which). These receptors were taken from a male donor with ankylosing spondylitis.

This clonotype was picked up a small number of times. The chain joins TRBV14 to TRBJ1-2; D is unresolved. The germline V gene encodes CDR1 SGHDN and CDR2 FVKESK. The CDR3 consists of 13 residues. V shed 4 bases and J shed 7 bases, with 13 bases lying between them. CDR3 protein: CASSPADAGGYTF. CDR3 DNA: TGTGCCAGCAGCCCCGCAGATGCCGGTGGCTACACCTTC.

This clonotype occurred many times. V and J are TRBV7-2 and TRBJ1-1; TRBD1 matches at 7 bases. Germline-derived CDR1 and CDR2 are SGHTA and FQGNSA. V shed 7 bases and J 5 bases; nucleotides not matched to a gene: 10. This CDR3 has 14 residues. CDR3 protein: CASTPGQGVTEAFF. For the CDR3, the DNA is TGTGCCAGCACCCCGGGGCAGGGGGTAACTGAAGCTTTCTTT.